The present T cell receptor beta chain was sequenced within a study of T cells in tuberculosis. Study background: Within 7 days of starting treatment, or before, PBMC were stored.

With regard to this clone: Its antigen is unidentified.

With 4 bases clipped from V and 4 bases from J, the junction kept 6 bases outside the gene matches. Germline V gene data show CDR1 as MNHNS and CDR2 as SASEGT. The CDR3 sequence is 16 residues long. Time point noted: new active TB diagnosis, blood taken before or within 7 days of starting treatment. Patients were newly diagnosed, HIV-seronegative, and aged 18 or older. Confirmation came from sputum smear and/or culture positivity for M. tuberculosis. The study, taken as a whole, reports: The TCR-beta difference was not significant; alpha differences partly reflected length.

The protocol was immunoSEQ multiplex PCR, while the TCRdb copy is restricted to in-frame clones and leaves out a portion. The top ten clones hold approximately 2.2% of a sample with about 37,000 clones, around 90% of them seen once. This TCR was recovered from an adult with tuberculosis. The chain is built from TRBV6-1 and TRBJ2-4, with 11 positions matching TRBD1. Sequenced material: PBMCs, taken at tuberculosis diagnosis. The CDR3 sequence is CASSGWTGGAKNIQYF. The CDR3 region has the DNA TGTGCCAGCAGTGGGTGGACAGGGGGCGCAAAAAACATTCAGTACTTC.